The subject of this entry is one T cell receptor (beta chain). As part of library construction, unique molecular identifiers were attached to individual cDNA molecules. TCRdb processed the 5' RACE reads anew with MiXCR; each CDR3 protein has one entry. The repertoire has tens of thousands of distinct CDR3 sequences, about 11% of them found once; the top ten carry roughly 9.7%. The data were obtained in a study of early T cells in non-severe SARS-CoV-2 infection. CDR1 is MNHNS, CDR2 SASEGT, per germline. The CDR3 covers 13 residues. V was clipped by 2 bases and J by 4 bases, with 8 bases between them. The sequenced sample consisted of whole blood. The V call is TRBV6-1, the J call TRBJ1-2, with no clear D. The receptor comes from an adult who was a healthcare worker with PCR-confirmed SARS-CoV-2 infection or an uninfected control (not recorded which). CDR3 residues: CASSESGRYGYTF. As DNA, the CDR3 is TGTGCCAGCAGTGAATCGGGTCGCTATGGCTACACCTTC.